These 27 T cell receptor beta chains came from one sample sequenced in a study of regulatory T cells in long-lasting Graves disease (dated by TCRdb to about 2021). In the paper's terms, the time point label means: newly diagnosed GD, antithyroid drugs for less than 3 months. For both TCR sequencing and RNA sequencing, RNA was extracted from PBMCs in TRIzol. The library was made by multiplex PCR. Sequencer: Illumina HiSeq 4000. To build TCR beta libraries, CDR3 regions were amplified by Arm-PCR using iRepertoire HTBI primers. TCRdb redid the processing of the public reads, applying fastp at Q25 and MiXCR, and retained in-frame beta chains. A single entry per CDR3 protein holds the most common genes and DNA from its merged rows. For this sample there are roughly 530,000 distinct CDR3 sequences; about 16% appear just once. The ten largest account for approximately 25% of the sample. The same specimen was also included in a second study, on T cells in Graves' hyperthyroidism and ophthalmopathy.

The sample was peripheral blood mononuclear cells (PBMCs), taken at new diagnosis, from a patient treated with antithyroid drugs. Receptors were obtained from a middle-aged woman with Graves disease. Donor details come from another sample of the same person, matched by shared clones.

V gene TRBV30 combines with J gene TRBJ1-1; TRBD1 is a possible D gene (6 bases). With 2 bases removed from V and 3 bases from J, the gap between germline ends came to 16 bases. The V gene's germline CDR1 is GTSNPN and CDR2 SVGIG (reference sequence). The CDR3 has 15 amino acids. The CDR3 DNA is TGTGCCTGGAGTCCCGGCGGGGGGCTTTACACTGAAGCTTTCTTT. This translates into CAWSPGGGLYTEAFF. Variable domain in full (rest from reference TRBV30 and TRBJ1-1): SQTIHQWPATLVQPVGSPLSLECTVEGTSNPNLYWYRQAAGRGLQLLFYSVGIGQISSEVPQNLSASRPQDRQFILSSKKLLLSDSGFYLCAWSPGGGLYTEAFFGQGTRLTVV.

The chain uses TRBV20-1 and TRBJ2-5, with TRBD2 matching 11 bases. Germline loops: CDR1 DFQATT, CDR2 SNEGSKA (reference sequence). CDR3 length: 15 amino acids. Trimming at V came to 0 bases and at J to 3 bases, leaving 3 bases not matched to a gene. In DNA form, the CDR3 reads TGCAGTGCTAGAGAAATAGCGGGGGGGAAAGAGACCCAGTACTTC. This translates into CSAREIAGGKETQYF.

In its sample, this clonotype was seen a few times. The rearrangement uses TRBV24-1 and TRBJ2-5; D is ambiguous. Per germline, CDR1 KGHDR and CDR2 SFDVKD. Trimming took 0 bases from V and 4 from J, leaving 5 bases between them. This CDR3 contains 13 residues. This CDR3 is CATSDLFGETQYF. CDR3 DNA sequence: TGTGCCACCAGTGATTTGTTTGGAGAGACCCAGTACTTC.

At least ten counts were recorded for this clonotype. The chain joins TRBV6-5 to TRBJ1-2; D is uncertain. This CDR3 comprises 13 residues. Trimming stripped 2 bases from V and 1 base from J, with 5 bases between. The germline CDR1 and CDR2 sequences are MNHEY and SVGAGI. CDR3 sequence reads: CASSYDGNYGYTF. The CDR3 region has the DNA TGTGCCAGCAGTTACGACGGTAACTATGGCTACACCTTC.

Concerning this clonotype itself: A far larger clone is one base from this, pointing to a likely read error. V is TRBV2 and J is TRBJ2-3, with TRBD2 as a possible D gene (5 bases). The J call may be mistaken, given a closer DNA end match to TRBJ2-7. Germline V lookup: CDR1 SNHLY, CDR2 FYNNEI. The CDR3 spans 12 residues. The CDR3 here is CATRALVYEQYF. For the CDR3, the DNA is TGTGCGACGCGGGCTCTCGTCTACGAGCAGTACTTC.

This clonotype was seen ten or more times. CDR3 sequence: CASSPRGPGNTIYF. Here the CDR3 DNA reads TGTGCCAGCTCACCCAGGGGGCCTGGAAACACCATATATTTT. This chain connects TRBV18 to TRBJ1-3, with 8 bases lining up with TRBD1. This CDR3 spans 14 amino acids. V shed 3 bases, J shed 2 bases, and the junction held 0 bases outside the gene matches. Germline V lookup: CDR1 KGHSH, CDR2 LQKENI.

The chain uses TRBV12-3 or TRBV12-4 and TRBJ2-2; D gene ambiguous. V was trimmed by 4 bases and J by 8 bases, leaving 5 bases between them. The CDR3 has 11 residues. This CDR3 reads CASSSRGELFF. CDR3 sequence (DNA): TGTGCCAGCAGTTCCCGGGGGGAGCTGTTTTTT.

V is TRBV10-1 and J is TRBJ1-1, with TRBD1 as a possible D gene (6 bases). CDR1 is WNHNN and CDR2 is SYGVQD in the germline V gene (reference sequence). Trimming removed 3 bases from V and 9 bases from J, with 8 bases in between. The length of the CDR3 is 11 residues. In nucleotides, the CDR3 is TGCGCCAGCAGTGACGGGACAAAAGCTTTCTTT. This sequence encodes CASSDGTKAFF.

The chain uses TRBV4-1 and TRBJ1-2; TRBD1 is a possible D gene (5 bases). Trimming removed 4 bases from V and 7 bases from J, with 19 bases in between. This CDR3 region has 15 residues. Germline CDR1 reads MGHRA; CDR2 reads YSYEKL. The CDR3, as DNA: TGCGCCAGCAGCCCCCCGGGGCGGAATAGCCTTGGCTACACCTTC. It codes for CASSPPGRNSLGYTF.

V gene TRBV20-1 combines with J gene TRBJ2-6, with a weak D call TRBD2 (5 bases). The CDR3 loop spans 13 amino acids. Germline V lookup: CDR1 DFQATT, CDR2 SNEGSKA (reference sequence). Deletions cut 5 bases from V and 4 bases from J, with 9 bases between. The CDR3 DNA sequence: TGCAGTGCTGCCCCGGGGGGGGCCAACGTCCTGACTTTC. Protein product: CSAAPGGANVLTF.

This clonotype was detected only a few times. Given the absence of the conserved phenylalanine or tryptophan at the CDR3 end, a read error is likely. The rearrangement links TRBV18 to TRBJ1-1, with D possibly being TRBD1 (5 bases). Trimming removed 2 bases at V and 1 base at J, with 11 bases between. This CDR3 is built from 15 residues. Germline CDR1 and CDR2: KGHSH and LQKENI. The DNA for the CDR3 is TGTGCCAGCTCACCAAACAGGATGGAGAACACTGAAGCTTTCCTT. Protein: CASSPNRMENTEAFL.

In its sample, this clonotype was seen many times. The rearrangement uses TRBV12-3 or TRBV12-4 and TRBJ1-2; possibly TRBD1 for D (5 bases). CDR3 length equals 12 residues. V lost 5 bases and J 4 bases, leaving 8 bases between the germline ends. The CDR3 coding sequence is TGTGCCAGCAGTCGGGGCTCCTATGGCTACACCTTC. Translated: CASSRGSYGYTF.

This clonotype was recorded at least ten times. The CDR3: CATSRTSGAAADTQYF. The DNA of the CDR3 is TGTGCCACCAGCAGGACTAGCGGGGCGGCGGCAGATACGCAGTATTTT. V and J are TRBV15 and TRBJ2-3; 11 bases are shared with TRBD2. This CDR3 region has 16 residues. J gave up 4 bases and V 3 bases, and 6 bases lay outside the gene matches. Per germline, CDR1 LNHNV and CDR2 YYDKDF (reference sequence).

The V and J genes are TRBV4-1 and TRBJ2-1, with 11 nucleotides matching TRBD1. Germline-derived CDR1 and CDR2 are MGHRA and YSYEKL. This CDR3 spans 16 amino acids. V lost 1 base to trimming and J lost 3 bases; unmatched junction nucleotides: 2. The CDR3 reads CASSQGGTGGYNEQFF. CDR3 in DNA: TGCGCCAGCAGCCAAGGCGGGACAGGGGGCTACAATGAGCAGTTCTTC.

The J gene is TRBJ2-5, the V gene TRBV20-1; D is uncertain. CDR3 length equals 13 residues. V gave up 6 bases and J gave up 7 bases, with 18 bases separating them. CDR1 is DFQATT and CDR2 is SNEGSKA in the germline V gene (reference sequence). CDR3 amino acids: CSASRDPKGTQYF. Written as DNA, the CDR3 is TGCAGTGCCTCGCGAGACCCCAAGGGGACCCAGTACTTC.

This clonotype was counted at least ten times. The V gene is TRBV6-1, the J gene TRBJ2-7; 10 bases line up with TRBD1. There are 16 residues in the CDR3. The germline CDR1 and CDR2 sequences are MNHNS and SASEGT. With V trimmed by 2 bases and J by 1 base, 5 bases remained unmatched. The CDR3 DNA is TGTGCCAGCAGTGAATATGACAGGGGGCTATCCTACGAGCAGTACTTC. This encodes CASSEYDRGLSYEQYF.

The table lists this clonotype with many counts. V and J are TRBV7-9 and TRBJ1-2; D gene uncertain. Trimming took 2 bases from V and 8 from J, leaving 3 bases between them. Germline CDR1 reads SEHNR; CDR2 reads FQNEAQ (reference sequence). CDR3 size: 10 residues. CDR3 amino acids: CASSLLGYTF. In DNA, the CDR3 is TGTGCCAGCAGCTTACTGGGCTACACCTTC.

This clonotype was seen many times. The V gene is TRBV18, the J gene TRBJ1-4, with D hard to call. Germline-derived CDR1 and CDR2 are KGHSH and LQKENI. V shed 3 bases and J shed 15 bases, with 17 bases lying between them. This CDR3 region has 13 residues. CDR3 residues: CASSPRKLERLFF. The CDR3 region has the DNA TGTGCCAGCTCACCCCGGAAGTTAGAAAGGTTGTTTTTT.

This clonotype was observed at least ten times. This chain links TRBV20-1 with TRBJ2-7; either TRBD1 or TRBD2 may fit D (5 bases each). V gave up 6 bases and J gave up 11 bases, with 23 bases separating them. Germline values: CDR1 DFQATT, CDR2 SNEGSKA (reference sequence). The CDR3 runs to 13 residues. The CDR3 coding sequence is TGCAGTGCAACGACAGCGCCTAGCCTCCAGGAGTACTTC. As protein: CSATTAPSLQEYF.

The table lists this clonotype with many counts. The CDR3 sequence is CASSLEWTLNTEAFF. The CDR3 DNA follows: TGTGCCAGCAGCTTAGAGTGGACACTGAACACTGAAGCTTTCTTT. The J gene is TRBJ1-1, the V gene TRBV11-2; the D gene is possibly TRBD1 (5 bases). CDR1 SGHAT and CDR2 FQNNGV come from the germline V gene. There are 15 residues in the CDR3. V was trimmed by 0 bases and J by 0 bases, leaving 8 bases between them.

This clonotype appeared many times. V and J are TRBV30 and TRBJ2-3, with D uncertain. CDR1 is GTSNPN, CDR2 SVGIG, per germline (reference sequence). The V gene lost 0 bases and the J gene lost 4 bases, with 20 bases spanning the gap. This CDR3 has 17 residues. CDR3 nucleotides: TGTGCCTGGAGTGTCTTCGACTTCAGAGAAACATCAGATACGCAGTATTTT. Translation gives CAWSVFDFRETSDTQYF.

This clonotype was recorded many times. The chain has TRBV20-1 and TRBJ1-1; D ambiguous. Trimming cost V 6 bases and J 1 base, with 12 bases left between them. The CDR3 is 13 residues long. The germline gives CDR1 DFQATT, CDR2 SNEGSKA (reference sequence). CDR3 DNA: TGCAGTGCGCTCGGAGGGCGGAACACTGAAGCTTTCTTT. Protein: CSALGGRNTEAFF.

This clonotype has more than one count but fewer than ten. J is TRBJ2-2 and V is TRBV12-3 or TRBV12-4; 11 positions match TRBD1. The V gene end was trimmed by 1 base and the J gene end by 4 bases; junction bases not matched to a gene: 5. The CDR3 runs 17 residues. In DNA form, the CDR3 reads TGTGCCAGCAGTTTAGTTCGGGGACAGGGGGTCACCGGGGAGCTGTTTTTT. As protein: CASSLVRGQGVTGELFF.

The chain employs TRBV5-4 and TRBJ1-3; D gene unclear. The germline V gene encodes CDR1 SGHNT and CDR2 YYREEE (reference sequence). The CDR3 is 14 amino acids. V was clipped by 2 bases and J by 0 bases, with 6 bases between them. The CDR3 spells CASSLEISGNTIYF. CDR3 coding DNA: TGTGCCAGCAGCTTAGAAATCTCTGGAAACACCATATATTTT.

This clonotype was picked up many times. The genes are TRBV12-3 or TRBV12-4 and TRBJ1-2; 10 bases match TRBD1. V lost 6 bases and J lost 7; bases outside the gene matches: 5. CDR3 length: 13 residues. CDR3 bases: TGTGCCAGCAGCCCGACAGGGGGCTTTGGCTACACCTTC. Translated, it gives CASSPTGGFGYTF.

Comment on this clonotype: A much larger clone differs by one base, so this may be a read error. The chain couples TRBV12-3 or TRBV12-4 to TRBJ2-7; perhaps TRBD1 as D (6 bases). The CDR3 totals 13 residues. Between the trimmed V and J ends, which lost 8 bases and 5 bases, there was a span of 16 bases. The CDR3 DNA reads TGTGCCAGCGTTCAGGACAGATCCCACGAGCAGTACTTC. It codes for CASVQDRSHEQYF.

The table lists this clonotype with many counts. V usage is TRBV7-2 and J usage is TRBJ2-6; TRBD1 aligns across 8 bases. In germline, CDR1 is SGHTA, CDR2 FQGNSA. This CDR3 region has 17 residues. V trimming: 3 bases; J trimming: 0 bases; junction bases outside the gene matches: 4. The CDR3 reads CASSLTGTGSGANVLTF. In nucleotides, the CDR3 is TGTGCCAGCAGCTTGACCGGGACAGGCTCTGGGGCCAACGTCCTGACTTTC.